These T cell receptor beta chains were read from a single sample in a study of blood T cells in healthy people across ages. TCRdb called the 5' RACE reads again in MiXCR, with one record for every CDR3 protein. There are roughly 2 million distinct CDR3 sequences in the sample; around 50% occur only once, and 2% to 2.5% lies in the top ten. Specimen: blood. Every receptor here comes from a woman aged 40 to 50 in good health. CDR3s include the opening cysteine and the closing phenylalanine or tryptophan.

CDR3 length: 14
V gene: TRBV15
J gene: TRBJ1-4
CDR3 protein: CATSTGPGNEKLFF

CDR3 length: 16
V gene: TRBV6-5
J gene: TRBJ2-3
CDR3 protein: CASSYSFAGGTDTQYF

CDR3 length: 15
V gene: TRBV9
J gene: TRBJ1-5
CDR3 protein: CASSPGDRGDQPQHF

CDR3 length: 16
V gene: TRBV20-1
J gene: TRBJ1-2
CDR3 protein: CSARVLGQGYNYGYTF

CDR3 length: 15
V gene: TRBV3-1
J gene: TRBJ2-7
CDR3 protein: CASSQVSGGPYEQYF

CDR3 length: 14
V gene: TRBV6-5
J gene: TRBJ2-3
CDR3 protein: CASSYSAETDTQYF

CDR3 length: 14
V gene: TRBV11-3
J gene: TRBJ2-1
CDR3 protein: CASSLTPSYNEQFF

CDR3 length: 15
V gene: TRBV20-1
J gene: TRBJ2-1
CDR3 protein: CSASGRGNFPHEQFF

CDR3 length: 14
V gene: TRBV4-2
J gene: TRBJ1-2
CDR3 protein: CASSQGILNYGYTF

CDR3 length: 16
V gene: TRBV6-2/TRBV6-3
J gene: TRBJ2-5
CDR3 protein: CASSTQGQSTKETQYF

CDR3 length: 16
V gene: TRBV5-1
J gene: TRBJ2-3
CDR3 protein: CASSSPGQGVVGAQYF

CDR3 length: 18
V gene: TRBV5-1
J gene: TRBJ2-5
CDR3 protein: CASSYSQLAGGLQETQYF

CDR3 length: 13
V gene: TRBV12-3/TRBV12-4
J gene: NA
CDR3 protein: CASSWTGEGEQYF

CDR3 length: 14
V gene: TRBV20-1
J gene: TRBJ2-1
CDR3 protein: CSAREPRPIYEQFF

CDR3 length: 13
V gene: TRBV5-1
J gene: TRBJ1-5
CDR3 protein: CASSRMGHQPQHF

CDR3 length: 16
V gene: TRBV20-1
J gene: TRBJ2-5
CDR3 protein: CSAEPISGENQETQYF

CDR3 length: 13
V gene: TRBV6-6
J gene: TRBJ1-2
CDR3 protein: CASTIDPLYGYTF

CDR3 length: 15
V gene: TRBV20-1
J gene: TRBJ2-5
CDR3 protein: CSARDRDYAYNEQYF

CDR3 length: 11
V gene: TRBV7-2
J gene: TRBJ2-2
CDR3 protein: CASSLTRELFF

CDR3 length: 14
V gene: TRBV20-1
J gene: TRBJ2-3
CDR3 protein: CSAAGTASTDTQYF

CDR3 length: 12
V gene: TRBV24-1
J gene: TRBJ2-5
CDR3 protein: CATSVGWETQYF

CDR3 length: 15
V gene: TRBV24-1
J gene: TRBJ2-2
CDR3 protein: CATKKGTDNTGELFF

CDR3 length: 15
V gene: TRBV6-1
J gene: TRBJ1-5
CDR3 protein: CASSEDRGRNQPQHF

CDR3 length: 15
V gene: TRBV5-1
J gene: TRBJ2-7
CDR3 protein: CASSLGLAELYEQYF

CDR3 length: 15
V gene: TRBV9
J gene: TRBJ1-2
CDR3 protein: CASSNGQTRNYGYTF

CDR3 length: 14
V gene: TRBV25-1
J gene: TRBJ1-5
CDR3 protein: CASMPSGSGQPQHF

CDR3 length: 16
V gene: TRBV9
J gene: TRBJ2-7
CDR3 protein: CASSVGGQGGYNEQYF

CDR3 length: 14
V gene: TRBV6-6
J gene: TRBJ1-2
CDR3 protein: CASSSPGGGLGYTF

CDR3 length: 16
V gene: TRBV12-3/TRBV12-4
J gene: TRBJ2-5
CDR3 protein: CASSPRRQAPQETQYF

CDR3 length: 12
V gene: TRBV4-2
J gene: TRBJ2-1
CDR3 protein: CASSQDSSEQFF

CDR3 length: 15
V gene: TRBV20-1
J gene: TRBJ1-5
CDR3 protein: CSARGVTLSNQPQHF

CDR3 length: 13
V gene: TRBV7-2
J gene: TRBJ2-1
CDR3 protein: CASSPGTCNEQFF